This T cell receptor (beta chain) was obtained from a study of T cells after yellow fever vaccination. TCRdb passed the 5' RACE reads through MiXCR, listing each CDR3 protein once. Here the sample spans about 260,000 distinct CDR3 sequences, about 5.2% being singletons. The sequenced sample was CD4+ T cells sorted from PBMCs, obtained on the day of the yellow fever booster vaccination. The clonotype originates from a man between 18 and 29 years old who received the YFV17D yellow fever vaccine.

The CDR3 region has the DNA TGTGCCAGCAGTTACTCGATCCAGCAGGGGGGTAACTATGGCTACACCTTC. Translated, it gives CASSYSIQQGGNYGYTF. The V gene is TRBV6-5, the J gene TRBJ1-2; 7 bases map to TRBD1. The junction had 8 bases not matched to a gene; V was cut back by 0 bases and J by 1 base. The CDR3 is 17 amino acids. Germline V gene lookup returns CDR1 MNHEY and CDR2 SVGAGI.